Sequencing of this TCR beta chain was carried out in a study of brain T cells in children with intractable seizures. At least one anti-epileptic drug was given before surgery. The CDR3 runs to 15 residues. V was pared by 5 bases and J by 5 bases, with 7 bases of the junction left unmatched. CDR1 is SGHVS, CDR2 FQNEAQ, per germline. The protocol was immunoSEQ multiplex PCR, while the TCRdb copy is restricted to in-frame clones and leaves out a portion. The table lists about 64,000 clones, about 96% of them singletons. V gene TRBV7-8 combines with J gene TRBJ2-2; TRBD1 aligns across 8 bases. This sequence originates from a boy under two years old with focal cortical dysplasia and intractable seizures. The sample in question was peripheral blood, obtained at surgery. The CDR3 coding sequence is TGTGCCAGCAGCCCATACAGGGGGAGGACCGGGGAGCTGTTTTTT. This encodes CASSPYRGRTGELFF.